The table lists the clone carrying this TCR beta chain with a few counts. This entry comes from a study of identical twins. TCRdb called the 5' RACE reads again in MiXCR, with one record for every CDR3 protein. The top ten clones hold roughly 1.5% of a sample with over 550,000 distinct CDR3 sequences, around 7.4% of them seen once. The sample was also linked to a second study, of yellow fever vaccine responses in identical twins. That paper adds: After vaccination, twins' T cell response reportedly seemed partly convergent, partly personalized.

The receptor was isolated from a woman aged 18 to 35 in good health. What was sequenced was PBMCs.

The CDR3 here is CASSWFGTGITETQYF. DNA of the CDR3: TGTGCCAGCAGTTGGTTCGGGACAGGGATTACGGAGACCCAGTACTTC. This chain joins TRBV2 and TRBJ2-5, with 9 bases identical to TRBD1. After removal of 5 bases from V and 5 bases from J, the junction contained 12 bases not matched to a gene. CDR3 length: 16 residues. Germline V CDR1 and CDR2: SNHLY, FYNNEI.